The present entry profiles one T cell receptor beta chain with its context. This CDR3 has 16 amino acids. V was pared by 0 bases and J by 5 bases, with 7 bases of the junction left unmatched. In germline, CDR1 is MNHEY, CDR2 SMNVEV (reference sequence). Clones were sequenced by immunoSEQ multiplex PCR, and TCRdb holds only the in-frame ones, with some missing. This sample has roughly 79,000 clones, with more than 75% found just once. This record comes from a study of control samples from healthy donors and cancer patients. The sequence was collected from a man over 45 in good health. Specimen: blood. The V and J genes are TRBV27 and TRBJ2-4, with 7 bases that match TRBD2. CDR3 residues: CASSLSWREWENIQYF. The CDR3 bases are TGTGCCAGCAGTTTATCGTGGCGGGAGTGGGAAAACATTCAGTACTTC.